This T cell receptor (beta chain) is from a study of T cell responses to AZD1222 COVID-19 vaccine. Assay: immunoSEQ multiplex PCR; the TCRdb copy retains only in-frame clones and omits some. The sample includes some 120,000 clones, about 88% of them seen just once. Germline lookup yields CDR1 MDHEN and CDR2 SYDVKM. The length of the CDR3 is 16 residues. J was trimmed by 3 bases and V by 4 bases; bases with no gene match: 8. The sequencing here drew on peripheral blood, taken on day 0 of AZD1222 vaccination. This receptor was taken from an adult in good health. V gene TRBV28 combines with J gene TRBJ1-2; 10 bases agree with TRBD1. The CDR3: CASSSPADRGDYGYTF. Written as DNA, the CDR3 is TGTGCCAGCAGTTCCCCTGCGGACAGGGGGGACTATGGCTACACCTTC.